This T cell receptor beta chain was documented in a study of CD8+ T cells in alopecia areata. cDNA reverse transcribed from extracted RNA served as the sequencing template. Sequencing used immunoSEQ multiplex PCR; TCRdb keeps in-frame clones, though not all of them. The sample lists 95,000 to 150,000 clones; around 56% were seen once. The CDR3 has 14 residues. With 5 bases removed from V and 0 bases from J, the gap between germline ends came to 10 bases. Germline V gene lookup returns CDR1 ENHRY and CDR2 SYGVKD. Treatment in this sample: oral pan-JAK inhibitor, 5-10 mg twice daily. It was from alopecia areata patients that lesional scalp punch biopsies and peripheral blood were collected.

The TCR sequence derives from a human donor with alopecia areata. The rearrangement links TRBV10-3 to TRBJ1-1; D is possibly TRBD1 (6 bases). The sequencing here drew on CD4+ T cells sorted from blood, taken at week 4, from a patient treated with tofacitinib. The CDR3 nucleotides are TGTGCCATCAGTCAGACAGGCATGAACACTGAAGCTTTCTTT. It yields the protein CAISQTGMNTEAFF.